This entry is about one T cell receptor (beta chain). Its antigen is not identified. The data stem from a study of cytomegalovirus exposure and HLA in healthy donors. General study results and limits: Reports indicate that TCR beta sequences accurately predicted the HLA-A and HLA-B alleles of most subjects. An analysis that was carried out later associated 16,951 TCR beta sequences with HLA alleles at 0.05 false discovery rate.

This CDR3 contains 14 residues. Trimming left V 6 bases short and J 4 bases short, with 12 bases between. Per germline, CDR1 WSHSY and CDR2 SAAADI. This PCR relied on a set of 60 Vbeta primers and 13 Jbeta primers. Some clones are missing from TCRdb's copy, which holds only in-frame ones; the method was immunoSEQ multiplex PCR. The sample lists 150,000 to 200,000 clones, approximately 78% occurring once. This chain links TRBV10-2 with TRBJ2-2; D possibly corresponds to TRBD2 (5 bases). The clonotype was recovered from a girl aged 2-10 years in good health and CMV-seropositive. Sequenced sample: PBMCs. CDR3: CASSEADVTGELFF. The CDR3 DNA reads as TGCGCCAGCAGCGAAGCGGACGTCACCGGGGAGCTGTTTTTT.